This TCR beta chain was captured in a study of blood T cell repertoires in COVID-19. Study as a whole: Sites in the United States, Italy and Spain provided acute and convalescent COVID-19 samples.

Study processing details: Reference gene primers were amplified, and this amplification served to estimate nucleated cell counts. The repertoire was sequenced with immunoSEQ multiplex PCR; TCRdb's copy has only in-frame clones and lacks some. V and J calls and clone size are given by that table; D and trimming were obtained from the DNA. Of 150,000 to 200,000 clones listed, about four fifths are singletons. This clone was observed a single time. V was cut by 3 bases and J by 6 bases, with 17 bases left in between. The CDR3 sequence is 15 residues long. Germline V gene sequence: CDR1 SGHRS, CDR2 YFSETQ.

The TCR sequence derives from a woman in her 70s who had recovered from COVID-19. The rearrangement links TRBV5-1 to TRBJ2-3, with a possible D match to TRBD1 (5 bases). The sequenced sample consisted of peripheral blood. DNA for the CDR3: TGCGCCAGCAGCTGGGGCCCCGGGCGCCCGGATACGCAGTATTTT. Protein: CASSWGPGRPDTQYF.